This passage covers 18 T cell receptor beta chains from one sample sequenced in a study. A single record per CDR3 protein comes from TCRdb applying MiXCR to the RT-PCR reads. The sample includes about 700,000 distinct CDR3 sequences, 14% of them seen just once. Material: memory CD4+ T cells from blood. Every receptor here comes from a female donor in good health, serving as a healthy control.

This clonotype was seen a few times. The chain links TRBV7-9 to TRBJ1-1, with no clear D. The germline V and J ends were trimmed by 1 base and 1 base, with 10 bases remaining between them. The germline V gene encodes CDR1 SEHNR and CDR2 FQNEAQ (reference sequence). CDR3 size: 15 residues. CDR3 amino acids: CASSLGGWTNTEAFF. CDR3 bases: TGTGCCAGCAGCTTAGGAGGGTGGACGAACACTGAAGCTTTCTTT. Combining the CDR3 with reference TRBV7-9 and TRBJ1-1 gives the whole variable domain DTGVSQNPRHKITKRGQNVTFRCDPISEHNRLYWYRQTLGQGPEFLTYFQNEAQLEKSRLLSDRFSAERPKGSFSTLEIQRTEQGDSAMYLCASSLGGWTNTEAFFGQGTRLTVV.

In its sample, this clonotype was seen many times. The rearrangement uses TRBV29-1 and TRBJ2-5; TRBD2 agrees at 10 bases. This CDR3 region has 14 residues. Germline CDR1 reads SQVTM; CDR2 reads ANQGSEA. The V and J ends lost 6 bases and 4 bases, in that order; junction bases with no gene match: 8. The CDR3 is CSVAVSSGRETQYF. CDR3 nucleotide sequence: TGCAGCGTCGCCGTCTCTAGCGGGAGAGAGACCCAGTACTTC.

The CDR3 sequence is CATRKELNQPQHF. In nucleotides, the CDR3 is TGTGCCACCCGAAAGGAGCTCAATCAGCCCCAGCATTTT. The chain combines TRBV12-3 or TRBV12-4 with TRBJ1-5, with D hard to call. CDR3 length: 13 amino acids. V was trimmed by 10 bases and J by 3 bases, leaving 13 bases between them.

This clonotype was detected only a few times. CDR3 sequence reads: CASSLDRASEQFF. The DNA for the CDR3 is TGTGCCAGCAGCTTAGATCGGGCGAGTGAGCAGTTCTTC. The chain joins TRBV11-2 to TRBJ2-1; D remains unclear. The CDR3 is 13 residues long. The V end lost 0 bases, the J end lost 9 bases, and 9 bases lay between the germline ends. From germline, CDR1 is SGHAT and CDR2 FQNNGV.

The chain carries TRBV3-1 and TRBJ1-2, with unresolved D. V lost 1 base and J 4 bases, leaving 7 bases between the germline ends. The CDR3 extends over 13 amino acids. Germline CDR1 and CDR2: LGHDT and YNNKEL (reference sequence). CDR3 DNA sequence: TGTGCCAGCAGCCAAGGGGTAATCTATGGCTACACCTTC. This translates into CASSQGVIYGYTF. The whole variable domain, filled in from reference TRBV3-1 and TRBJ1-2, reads DTAVSQTPKYLVTQMGNDKSIKCEQNLGHDTMYWYKQDSKKFLKIMFSYNNKELIINETVPNRFSPKSPDKAHLNLHINSLELGDSAVYFCASSQGVIYGYTFGSGTRLTVV.

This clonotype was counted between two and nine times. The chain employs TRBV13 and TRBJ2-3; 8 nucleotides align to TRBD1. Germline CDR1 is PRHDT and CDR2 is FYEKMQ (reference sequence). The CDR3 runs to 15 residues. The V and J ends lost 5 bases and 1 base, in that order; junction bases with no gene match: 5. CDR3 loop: CASSLQGVGTDTQYF. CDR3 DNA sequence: TGTGCCAGCAGCCTACAGGGGGTGGGCACAGATACGCAGTATTTT.

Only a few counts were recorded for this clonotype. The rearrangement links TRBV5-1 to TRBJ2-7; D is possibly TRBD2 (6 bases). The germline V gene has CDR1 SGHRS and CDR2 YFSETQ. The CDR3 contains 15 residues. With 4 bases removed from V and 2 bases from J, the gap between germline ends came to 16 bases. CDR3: CASSPEGGAAYEQYF. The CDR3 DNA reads TGCGCCAGCAGCCCGGAGGGCGGGGCGGCCTACGAGCAGTACTTC. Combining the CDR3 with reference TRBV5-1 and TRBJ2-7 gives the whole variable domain KAGVTQTPRYLIKTRGQQVTLSCSPISGHRSVSWYQQTPGQGLQFLFEYFSETQRNKGNFPGRFSGRQFSNSRSEMNVSTLELGDSALYLCASSPEGGAAYEQYFGPGTRLTVT.

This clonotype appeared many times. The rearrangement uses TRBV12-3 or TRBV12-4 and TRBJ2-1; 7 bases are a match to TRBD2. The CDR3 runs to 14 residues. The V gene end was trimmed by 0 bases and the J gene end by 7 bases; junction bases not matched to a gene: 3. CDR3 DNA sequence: TGTGCCAGCAGTTTAGCGGGAGGGACGAATGAGCAGTTCTTC. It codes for CASSLAGGTNEQFF.

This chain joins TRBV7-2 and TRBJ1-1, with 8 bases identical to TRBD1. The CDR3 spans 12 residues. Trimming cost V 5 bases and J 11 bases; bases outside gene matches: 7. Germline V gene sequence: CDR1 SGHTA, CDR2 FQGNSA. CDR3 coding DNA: TGTGCCAGCAGCGATCGGGACAGGAGGGCTTTCTTT. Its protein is CASSDRDRRAFF.

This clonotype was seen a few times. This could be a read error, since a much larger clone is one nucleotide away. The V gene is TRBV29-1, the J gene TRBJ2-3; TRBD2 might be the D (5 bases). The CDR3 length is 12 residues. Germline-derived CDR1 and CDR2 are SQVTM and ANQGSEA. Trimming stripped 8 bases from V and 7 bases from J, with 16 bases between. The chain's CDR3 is CSCTRSVYTQYF. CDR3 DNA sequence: TGCAGCTGCACTAGGTCTGTTTATACGCAGTATTTT.

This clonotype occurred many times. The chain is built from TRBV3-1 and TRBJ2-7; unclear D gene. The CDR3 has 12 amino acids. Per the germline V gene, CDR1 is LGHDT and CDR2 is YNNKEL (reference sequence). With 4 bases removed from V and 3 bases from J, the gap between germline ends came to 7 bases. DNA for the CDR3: TGTGCCAGCAGCCGGAGTTTCTACGAGCAGTACTTC. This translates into CASSRSFYEQYF.

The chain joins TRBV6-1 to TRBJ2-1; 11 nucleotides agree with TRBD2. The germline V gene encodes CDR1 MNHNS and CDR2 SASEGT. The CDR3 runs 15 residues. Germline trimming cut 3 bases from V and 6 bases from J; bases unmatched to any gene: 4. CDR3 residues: CASSEIAGGPNEQFF. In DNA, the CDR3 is TGTGCCAGCAGTGAGATAGCGGGAGGGCCCAATGAGCAGTTCTTC.

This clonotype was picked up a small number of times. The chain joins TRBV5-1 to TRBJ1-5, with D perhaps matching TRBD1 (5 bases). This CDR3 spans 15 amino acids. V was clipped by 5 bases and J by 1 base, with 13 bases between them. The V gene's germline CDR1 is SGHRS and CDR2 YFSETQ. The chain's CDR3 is CASSERGQSNQPQHF. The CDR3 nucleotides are TGCGCCAGCAGTGAGAGGGGCCAGAGCAATCAGCCCCAGCATTTT.

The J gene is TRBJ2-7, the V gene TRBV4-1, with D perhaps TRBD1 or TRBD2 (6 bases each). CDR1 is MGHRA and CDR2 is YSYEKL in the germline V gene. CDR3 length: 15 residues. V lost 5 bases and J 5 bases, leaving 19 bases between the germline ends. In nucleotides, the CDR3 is TGCGCCAGCAGCTGGGGGGCAGGGATTGGCGACGAGCAGTACTTC. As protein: CASSWGAGIGDEQYF.

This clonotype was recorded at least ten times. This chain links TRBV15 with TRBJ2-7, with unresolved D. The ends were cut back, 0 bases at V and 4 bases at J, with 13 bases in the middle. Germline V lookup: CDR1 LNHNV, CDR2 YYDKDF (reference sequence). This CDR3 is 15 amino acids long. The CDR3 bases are TGTGCCACCAGCAGAGATATTGTAGGGCTTTACGAGCAGTACTTC. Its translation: CATSRDIVGLYEQYF.

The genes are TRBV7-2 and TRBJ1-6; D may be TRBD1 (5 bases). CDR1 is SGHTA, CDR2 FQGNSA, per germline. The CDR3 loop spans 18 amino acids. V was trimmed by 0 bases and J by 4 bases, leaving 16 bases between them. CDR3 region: CASSLARGALLYNSPLHF. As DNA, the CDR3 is TGTGCCAGCAGCTTAGCGCGCGGGGCACTGCTATATAATTCACCCCTCCACTTT.

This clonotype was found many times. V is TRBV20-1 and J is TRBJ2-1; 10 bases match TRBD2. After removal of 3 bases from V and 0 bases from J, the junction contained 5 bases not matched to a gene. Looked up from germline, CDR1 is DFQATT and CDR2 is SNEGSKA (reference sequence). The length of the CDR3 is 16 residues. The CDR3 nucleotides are TGCAGTGCTAGGGTGGCTAGCGGGGGCTCCTACAATGAGCAGTTCTTC. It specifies CSARVASGGSYNEQFF.

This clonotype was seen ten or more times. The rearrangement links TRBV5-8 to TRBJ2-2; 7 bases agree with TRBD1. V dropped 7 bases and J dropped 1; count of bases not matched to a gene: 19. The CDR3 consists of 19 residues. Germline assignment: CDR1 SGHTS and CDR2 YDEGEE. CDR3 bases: TGTGCCAGCCAGGCCAGAACACTACGGACAGGTGGGAACACCGGGGAGCTGTTTTTT. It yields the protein CASQARTLRTGGNTGELFF. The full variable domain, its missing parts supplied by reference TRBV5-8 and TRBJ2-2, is EAGVTQSPTHLIKTRGQQATLRCSPISGHTSVYWYQQALGLGLQFLLWYDEGEERNRGNFPPRFSGRQFPNYSSELNVNALELEDSALYLCASQARTLRTGGNTGELFFGEGSRLTVL.